Following are 23 T cell receptor beta chains from one sample sequenced in a study of blood T cell repertoires in COVID-19 (TCRdb year 2020). To prepare the library, the immunoSEQ multiplex PCR assay was applied. Not all clones reach the TCRdb copy of this immuneACCESS table, which keeps in-frame sequences only. Checked studies attribute under half of the gap to unresolved V genes and leave the rest unexplained. In all, the sample holds about 200,000 clones, and approximately 90% of those were seen once. Together, the top ten hold 5.9% of the sample. The sample was peripheral blood. These receptors were collected from an elderly man with acute or convalescent COVID-19.

The genes are TRBV19 and TRBJ2-5; 14 nucleotides match TRBD2. The CDR3 extends over 17 amino acids. Unmatched junction bases numbered 9, after V lost 4 bases and J lost 5 bases. From germline, CDR1 is LNHDA and CDR2 SQIVND (reference sequence). CDR3 nucleotides: TGTGCCAGTAGTACGGGACTAGCGGGAGCTATGGGCGAGACCCAGTACTTC. Its translation is CASSTGLAGAMGETQYF. The full variable domain, with the rest looked up from reference TRBV19 and TRBJ2-5, is DGGITQSPKYLFRKEGQNVTLSCEQNLNHDAMYWYRQDPGQGLRLIYYSQIVNDFQKGDIAEGYSVSREKKESFPLTVTSAQKNPTAFYLCASSTGLAGAMGETQYFGPGTRLLVL.

In this sample, this clone turned up once. The chain joins TRBV28 to TRBJ1-4; maybe TRBD1 (6 bases). The germline V and J ends were trimmed by 2 bases and 8 bases, with 15 bases remaining between them. CDR1 and CDR2 (germline): MDHEN, SYDVKM. This CDR3 is 15 amino acids long. In DNA, the CDR3 is TGTGCCAGCAGTTTAGGGGGCAGGGCGAGCGAAAAACTGTTTTTT. It codes for CASSLGGRASEKLFF.

The chain has TRBV11-3 and TRBJ2-1, with D possibly TRBD1 on 6 matching bases. Per germline, CDR1 SGHNT and CDR2 YENEEA. The CDR3 contains 13 residues. Between the trimmed V and J ends, which lost 3 bases and 5 bases, there was a span of 8 bases. CDR3 residues: CASSFNRDNEQFF. The CDR3 bases are TGTGCCAGCAGCTTCAACAGGGACAATGAGCAGTTCTTC.

This clone was seen more than once but under ten times. The chain links TRBV15 to TRBJ1-6; D is unresolved. Germline lookup yields CDR1 LNHNV and CDR2 YYDKDF (reference sequence). V lost 3 bases, J lost 0 bases, and 6 bases lay in between. The CDR3 has 15 residues. For the CDR3, the DNA is TGTGCCACCAGCAGTAGGAGCTCCTATAATTCACCCCTCCACTTT. Translated: CATSSRSSYNSPLHF.

The chain is built from TRBV5-1 and TRBJ1-3; unclear D gene. The length of the CDR3 is 16 residues. V lost 4 bases to trimming and J lost 0 bases, with 14 bases between them. CDR1 SGHRS and CDR2 YFSETQ come from the germline V gene. The CDR3 sequence is CASSREALSSGNTIYF. CDR3 nucleotide sequence: TGCGCCAGCAGCCGCGAGGCATTAAGCTCTGGAAACACCATATATTTT.

The J gene is TRBJ2-1, the V gene TRBV24-1; 11 nucleotides line up with TRBD2. J was trimmed by 5 bases and V by 9 bases; bases with no gene match: 5. Germline values: CDR1 KGHDR, CDR2 SFDVKD. The CDR3 runs to 14 residues. CDR3 sequence: CATGRGLADNEQFF. DNA of the CDR3: TGTGCCACCGGTAGGGGACTAGCGGACAATGAGCAGTTCTTC.

The chain carries TRBV6-6 and TRBJ2-2; maybe TRBD2 (5 bases). Per the germline V gene, CDR1 is MNHNY and CDR2 is SVGAGI (reference sequence). V was shortened by 2 bases and J by 7 bases, with 5 bases between the two germline ends. This CDR3 region has 12 residues. CDR3 region: CASSYGGGELFF. The CDR3 coding sequence is TGTGCCAGCAGTTACGGAGGCGGGGAGCTGTTTTTT.

Worth noting for this clone: The same CDR3 also results from other DNA sequences found in this sample. The chain employs TRBV7-2 and TRBJ1-5; tentative D call: TRBD1 (5 bases). V shed 1 base and J shed 2 bases, with 9 bases lying between them. The length of the CDR3 is 15 residues. Germline lookup yields CDR1 SGHTA and CDR2 FQGNSA. This chain's CDR3 is CASSLGGVGNQPQHF. The CDR3 DNA reads TGTGCCAGCAGCTTAGGGGGGGTGGGCAATCAGCCCCAGCATTTT.

This clone was seen only once. This chain uses TRBV4-1 with TRBJ1-2, with D perhaps TRBD1 (5 bases). In germline, CDR1 is MGHRA, CDR2 YSYEKL. Trimming took 2 bases from V and 8 from J, leaving 21 bases between them. The CDR3 length is 16 residues. In DNA, the CDR3 is TGCGCCAGCAGCCAATCCACCCTCAATCTCCAGGGCGGCTACACCTTC. It is translated as CASSQSTLNLQGGYTF.

This clone was found a few times. The chain employs TRBV27 and TRBJ1-2; 8 nucleotides align to TRBD1. J lost 4 bases, V lost 6 bases, and 10 bases had no gene match. The CDR3 sequence is 15 residues long. Germline CDR1 is MNHEY and CDR2 is SMNVEV (reference sequence). CDR3 sequence reads: CASRPDRDLFYGYTF. DNA of the CDR3: TGTGCCAGCAGACCGGACAGGGATCTCTTCTATGGCTACACCTTC.

The chain joins TRBV29-1 to TRBJ2-1, with a tentative D call TRBD1 (6 bases). Germline-derived CDR1 and CDR2 are SQVTM and ANQGSEA. V lost 3 bases and J 4 bases, leaving 13 bases between the germline ends. The CDR3 totals 14 residues. The CDR3 loop reads CSVENRVLYNEQFF. CDR3 coding DNA: TGCAGCGTTGAGAACAGGGTTCTATACAATGAGCAGTTCTTC.

The chain has TRBV11-2 and TRBJ1-1; D is uncertain. Trimming pared 1 base from V and 0 bases from J, leaving 9 bases between. Per the germline V gene, CDR1 is SGHAT and CDR2 is FQNNGV. The CDR3 sequence is 15 residues long. In DNA form, the CDR3 reads TGTGCCAGCAGCTTAGCCAGATTCATGAACACTGAAGCTTTCTTT. Residues: CASSLARFMNTEAFF.

The V call is TRBV28, the J call TRBJ1-6, with 8 bases matching TRBD1. J was trimmed by 9 bases and V by 6 bases; bases with no gene match: 7. CDR3 size: 14 residues. CDR1 is MDHEN, CDR2 SYDVKM, per germline. CDR3 amino acids: CASRIGQGGSPLHF. CDR3 coding DNA: TGTGCCAGCAGGATCGGACAGGGCGGTTCACCCCTCCACTTT.

This chain uses TRBV10-3 with TRBJ2-3; 8 bases map to TRBD1. Germline assignment: CDR1 ENHRY and CDR2 SYGVKD. The CDR3 is 14 amino acids. The V and J ends lost 6 bases and 3 bases, in that order; junction bases with no gene match: 5. The CDR3 spells CAISARGQTDTQYF. The DNA for the CDR3 is TGTGCCATCAGCGCCAGGGGGCAGACAGATACGCAGTATTTT.

V usage is TRBV29-1 and J usage is TRBJ1-3; 9 nucleotides line up with TRBD1. Germline V gives CDR1 SQVTM, CDR2 ANQGSEA. V shed 4 bases and J 3 bases; nucleotides not matched to a gene: 4. The CDR3 extends over 14 amino acids. CDR3 nucleotides: TGCAGCGTTGTACAGGGGGCGGGTGGAAACACCATATATTTT. It translates to CSVVQGAGGNTIYF.

In its sample, this clone was seen once. This chain links TRBV10-3 with TRBJ1-6; D is undetermined. Per the germline V gene, CDR1 is ENHRY and CDR2 is SYGVKD. V gave up 0 bases and J gave up 10 bases, with 16 bases separating them. The CDR3 is 16 amino acids. DNA for the CDR3: TGTGCCATCAGTGAGTCGACTATTCAGATTGGATCACCCCTCCACTTT. As protein: CAISESTIQIGSPLHF.

The CDR3 region is CASSAGWFSTDTQYF. The CDR3 coding sequence is TGTGCCAGTTCCGCGGGATGGTTTTCGACAGATACGCAGTATTTT. V and J are TRBV19 and TRBJ2-3; D is possibly TRBD2 (6 bases). The CDR3 totals 15 residues. Between the trimmed V and J ends, which lost 8 bases and 3 bases, there was a span of 18 bases. The germline V gene encodes CDR1 LNHDA and CDR2 SQIVND (reference sequence).

The chain carries TRBV6-2 or TRBV6-3 and TRBJ2-7; TRBD1 might be the D (6 bases). CDR3 length: 15 residues. Trimming took 5 bases from V and 0 from J, leaving 14 bases between them. Germline CDR1 and CDR2: MNHEY and SVGEGT. The CDR3 reads CASSANFRGSYEQYV. The CDR3 DNA reads TGTGCCAGCAGTGCAAACTTCAGGGGCTCCTACGAGCAGTACGTC.

The gene calls are TRBV30 and TRBJ1-6; D call uncertain. The length of the CDR3 is 11 residues. Germline CDR1 is GTSNPN and CDR2 is SVGIG (reference sequence). Trimming shortened V by 3 bases and J by 9 bases, and 6 bases separated the two germline ends. CDR3 bases: TGTGCCTGGAGCACTAGTTCACCCCTCCACTTT. Its translation: CAWSTSSPLHF.

The CDR3 DNA is TGTGCCAGCAGTTTGGGGGGAAAGTACGAGCAGTACTTC. Translated, it gives CASSLGGKYEQYF. The V call is TRBV28, the J call TRBJ2-7; a weak D match, TRBD2 (6 bases). The germline V gene has CDR1 MDHEN and CDR2 SYDVKM. The CDR3 contains 13 residues. V lost 3 bases and J 4 bases, leaving 10 bases between the germline ends.

V is TRBV5-1 and J is TRBJ2-1, with TRBD1 identical over 9 bases. CDR3 size: 13 residues. Losses at the gene ends were 4 bases for V and 7 bases for J; bases not matched to a gene: 3. CDR1 is SGHRS, CDR2 YFSETQ, per germline. Here the CDR3 DNA reads TGCGCCAGCAGCGGGGGGACAGGGAATGAGCAGTTCTTC. This sequence encodes CASSGGTGNEQFF.

V usage is TRBV10-3 and J usage is TRBJ1-5, with D tentatively TRBD1 (6 bases). This CDR3 has 15 amino acids. Germline CDR1 and CDR2: ENHRY and SYGVKD. The germline V and J ends were trimmed by 2 bases and 3 bases, with 11 bases remaining between them. Here the CDR3 reads CAISEGQGNNQPQHF. The CDR3 DNA reads as TGTGCCATCAGTGAGGGGCAGGGGAACAATCAGCCCCAGCATTTT.

J is TRBJ2-5 and V is TRBV19, with 12 bases lining up with TRBD2. CDR1 is LNHDA, CDR2 SQIVND, per germline (reference sequence). The CDR3 spans 15 residues. The V segment lost 8 bases and the J segment 4 bases; nucleotides outside the gene matches: 8. The CDR3 DNA reads as TGTGCCAGTCGCTCTAGCGGGAGGGCCTTAGAGACCCAGTACTTC. It yields the protein CASRSSGRALETQYF. Looking up the rest from reference TRBV19 and TRBJ2-5 gives the full variable domain: DGGITQSPKYLFRKEGQNVTLSCEQNLNHDAMYWYRQDPGQGLRLIYYSQIVNDFQKGDIAEGYSVSREKKESFPLTVTSAQKNPTAFYLCASRSSGRALETQYFGPGTRLLVL.